This T cell receptor beta chain was recovered during a study of PD-1 blockade in classical Hodgkin lymphoma. Time point specified: newly diagnosed, previously untreated cHL patient sample. Out of thawed PBMCs, magnetic negative selection purified CD4+ T cells. CDR1 and CDR2 (germline): ENHRY, SYGVKD. The CDR3 is 14 residues long. V was cut by 3 bases and J by 3 bases, with 11 bases left in between. Measured with immunoSEQ multiplex PCR; TCRdb has only the in-frame clones, and not every one. The repertoire has under 40,000 clones, about 88% of them found once; the top ten carry 0.95% to 1.5%. This rearrangement joins TRBV10-3 to TRBJ1-2; a possible D gene is TRBD1 (6 bases). The specimen sequenced was CD4+ T cells from blood. The sequence was collected from a human donor with classical Hodgkin lymphoma. DNA for the CDR3: TGTGCCATCAGTGATTTACAGGGAGACTATGGCTACACCTTC. Encoded protein: CAISDLQGDYGYTF.